The 23 T cell receptor beta chains below all came from one sample that was sequenced in a study of shared clonotypes between healthy human individuals (dated by TCRdb to the early 2020s). The library was built by means of the immunoSEQ multiplex PCR assay. TCRdb's version of the immuneACCESS table is confined to in-frame rearrangements and falls short of the full clone set. An unresolved V gene accounts for under half of the shortfall where checked; the remainder is of unknown origin. In all, the sample holds about 1,900,000 clones, and about 94% of those were seen once. Clones ranked in the top ten supply approximately 1% of the sample. CD8 naive samples consisted of CD45RO-negative cells that were positively selected for CCR7, yielding a CD45RA+CCR7+ population without TemRA cells. Sequenced sample: naive CD8+ T cells sorted from blood. The sample's cell subset or site, from its label and the paper: CD45RA+CCR7+. The receptors were gathered from a young man in good health.

The CDR3 loop is CASSAIGVSRYGYTF. The CDR3 nucleotides are TGTGCCAGCAGCGCTATTGGGGTTAGTAGGTATGGCTACACCTTC. The V and J genes are TRBV27 and TRBJ1-2; D gene unclear. There are 15 residues in the CDR3. The germline CDR1 and CDR2 sequences are MNHEY and SMNVEV (reference sequence). Trimming removed 6 bases at V and 5 bases at J, with 19 bases between.

The rearrangement joins TRBV28 to TRBJ2-1; no firm D call. The V and J ends lost 2 bases and 7 bases respectively, with 15 bases between them. Germline assignment: CDR1 MDHEN and CDR2 SYDVKM. The CDR3 is 15 amino acids. DNA of the CDR3: TGTGCCAGCAGTTTAACTGGCCCCGCTCAGAATGAGCAGTTCTTC. Its translation: CASSLTGPAQNEQFF.

The chain joins TRBV19 to TRBJ1-6; D remains unclear. Trimming cost V 1 base and J 7 bases, with 8 bases left between them. This CDR3 is 14 amino acids long. The germline V gene has CDR1 LNHDA and CDR2 SQIVND (reference sequence). The CDR3 is CASSIGPANSPLHF. In DNA, the CDR3 is TGTGCCAGTAGTATAGGCCCGGCGAATTCACCCCTCCACTTT.

The genes are TRBV9 and TRBJ2-1; D unresolved. Germline CDR1 is SGDLS and CDR2 is YYNGEE. This CDR3 contains 12 residues. V was trimmed by 4 bases and J by 5 bases, leaving 7 bases between them. The CDR3 DNA is TGTGCCAGCAGCAGGGCCCACAATGAGCAGTTCTTC. Translation gives CASSRAHNEQFF.

This chain links TRBV20-1 with TRBJ2-5; D gene unclear. Germline V gene data show CDR1 as DFQATT and CDR2 as SNEGSKA (reference sequence). The CDR3 contains 11 residues. Trimming pared 3 bases from V and 0 bases from J, leaving 2 bases between. In nucleotides, the CDR3 is TGCAGTGCTAGCGACCAAGAGACCCAGTACTTC. Translated: CSASDQETQYF.

This clone was recorded once. The CDR3: CASSVALAAYNEQFF. The CDR3 DNA follows: TGTGCCAGCAGCGTAGCACTAGCGGCCTACAATGAGCAGTTCTTC. This chain joins TRBV9 and TRBJ2-1; 8 bases line up with TRBD2. Trimming cost V 0 bases and J 2 bases; bases outside gene matches: 1. Germline CDR1 SGDLS, CDR2 YYNGEE. The CDR3 runs to 15 residues.

The gene calls are TRBV27 and TRBJ2-3; maybe TRBD2 (6 bases). This CDR3 is 14 amino acids long. Germline V CDR1 and CDR2: MNHEY, SMNVEV (reference sequence). The V end was cut by 3 bases, the J end by 5 bases, with 12 bases between. The CDR3 coding sequence is TGTGCCAGCAGTTTGTTCCTCGGGGGAGATACGCAGTATTTT. Translation gives CASSLFLGGDTQYF.

The rearrangement joins TRBV5-5 to TRBJ2-1; D unclear. In germline, CDR1 is SGHKS, CDR2 YYEKEE (reference sequence). CDR3 length equals 12 residues. V lost 2 bases to trimming and J lost 6 bases, with 6 bases between them. The CDR3 region is CASSFVGNEQFF. For the CDR3, the DNA is TGTGCCAGCAGCTTTGTCGGCAATGAGCAGTTCTTC.

This chain links TRBV19 with TRBJ2-7, with 9 bases lining up with TRBD1. The trim removed 4 bases at V and 2 bases at J, leaving 6 bases unmatched. The germline V gene has CDR1 LNHDA and CDR2 SQIVND (reference sequence). This CDR3 is built from 15 residues. The CDR3 region is CASSSAGQGPYEQYF. The CDR3 nucleotides read TGTGCCAGTAGTAGCGCTGGACAGGGGCCCTACGAGCAGTACTTC.

Remarks on this clone: Other DNA variants within this sample encode the same CDR3. This rearrangement joins TRBV13 to TRBJ2-3; D gene ambiguous. Deletions cut 1 base from V and 4 bases from J, with 3 bases between. CDR1 and CDR2 (germline): PRHDT, FYEKMQ (reference sequence). This CDR3 comprises 12 residues. CDR3 DNA: TGTGCCAGCAGCTTAGCAGCAGATACGCAGTATTTT. It yields the protein CASSLAADTQYF. Combining the CDR3 with reference TRBV13 and TRBJ2-3 gives the whole variable domain AAGVIQSPRHLIKEKRETATLKCYPIPRHDTVYWYQQGPGQDPQFLISFYEKMQSDKGSIPDRFSAQQFSDYHSELNMSSLELGDSALYFCASSLAADTQYFGPGTRLTVL.

The chain couples TRBV15 to TRBJ2-1; 7 nucleotides line up with TRBD2. Germline V gene data show CDR1 as LNHNV and CDR2 as YYDKDF (reference sequence). The V segment lost 1 base and the J segment 6 bases; nucleotides outside the gene matches: 12. The CDR3 spans 17 residues. This CDR3 is CATSRGDLGGEGNEQFF. The CDR3 DNA is TGTGCCACCAGCAGAGGAGACCTTGGCGGGGAGGGCAATGAGCAGTTCTTC.

The chain has TRBV29-1 and TRBJ2-7; the D is unclear. CDR3 size: 17 residues. The V gene's germline CDR1 is SQVTM and CDR2 ANQGSEA. With 5 bases removed from V and 0 bases from J, the gap between germline ends came to 23 bases. This CDR3 is CSVNGSISLRSSYEQYF. CDR3 DNA sequence: TGCAGCGTTAACGGGTCGATCTCCCTCCGGAGCTCCTACGAGCAGTACTTC.

The DNA for the CDR3 is TGCGCCAGCAGCCAAGAAACCGGGACAGGGGGCGTCGATGAGCAGTTCTTC. Protein: CASSQETGTGGVDEQFF. The chain recombines TRBV4-3 with TRBJ2-1; 12 nucleotides align to TRBD1. Germline CDR1 is LGHNA and CDR2 is YSLEER. The CDR3 is 17 amino acids. J gave up 8 bases and V 0 bases, and 8 bases lay outside the gene matches.

J is TRBJ2-7 and V is TRBV5-1; 13 bases agree with TRBD2. CDR1 and CDR2 from the germline V gene are SGHRS and YFSETQ. The CDR3 sequence is 18 residues long. Germline trimming cut 3 bases from V and 2 bases from J; bases unmatched to any gene: 11. Here the CDR3 DNA reads TGCGCCAGCAGCTCACTAGCGGGAGGGCCCTTAATTACCTACGAGCAGTACTTC. Translating it yields CASSSLAGGPLITYEQYF.

This clone was seen a single time. Other DNA sequences in the same sample also yield this CDR3. The chain recombines TRBV27 with TRBJ1-1; possible D gene TRBD1, 6 bases. The CDR3 has 14 amino acids. The germline V gene has CDR1 MNHEY and CDR2 SMNVEV (reference sequence). V lost 5 bases to trimming and J lost 1 base, with 11 bases between them. The CDR3: CASSLIGGNTEAFF. The DNA for the CDR3 is TGTGCCAGCAGTCTCATAGGGGGGAACACTGAAGCTTTCTTT.

This sequence joins TRBV9 and TRBJ2-5, with TRBD2 identical over 11 bases. V was clipped by 3 bases and J by 4 bases; unmatched bases: 17. CDR3 size: 19 residues. The germline gives CDR1 SGDLS, CDR2 YYNGEE. CDR3 protein: CASSDPHSSGGSLRETQYF. CDR3 in DNA: TGTGCCAGCAGCGACCCTCACTCTAGCGGGGGGTCGCTGAGAGAGACCCAGTACTTC.

The V and J genes are TRBV5-6 and TRBJ1-5, with 10 bases that match TRBD1. The CDR3 is made up of 18 amino acids. CDR1 and CDR2 from the germline V gene are SGHDT and YYEEEE. Trimming removed 1 base from V and 1 base from J; junction bases left unmatched: 8. This chain's CDR3 is CASSLTGTGDKSNQPQHF. CDR3 nucleotides: TGTGCCAGCAGCTTGACTGGGACAGGGGATAAGAGCAATCAGCCCCAGCATTTT.

The V and J genes are TRBV30 and TRBJ2-1; 8 bases agree with TRBD2. The V segment lost 3 bases and the J segment 0 bases; nucleotides outside the gene matches: 4. This CDR3 comprises 15 residues. CDR1 and CDR2 (germline): GTSNPN, SVGIG (reference sequence). The CDR3 coding sequence is TGTGCCTGGAGCTCCGGGACTAGCTCCTACAATGAGCAGTTCTTC. Protein: CAWSSGTSSYNEQFF.

V is TRBV15 and J is TRBJ2-3, with 10 bases matching TRBD2. CDR3 length equals 15 residues. Germline V lookup: CDR1 LNHNV, CDR2 YYDKDF (reference sequence). The J segment lost 2 bases and the V segment lost 5 bases, leaving 4 bases of the junction unmatched. The CDR3 region has the DNA TGTGCCACCAGCGGGCTAGCGGGGGCCACAGATACGCAGTATTTT. This translates into CATSGLAGATDTQYF.

This clone turned up a few times. The identical CDR3 is also encoded by other nucleotide sequences in the sample. The chain carries TRBV7-9 and TRBJ2-7, with D unclear. Between the trimmed V and J ends, which lost 3 bases and 2 bases, there was a span of 5 bases. Germline CDR1 reads SEHNR; CDR2 reads FQNEAQ (reference sequence). The length of the CDR3 is 12 residues. The CDR3 here is CASSFSPYEQYF. CDR3 in DNA: TGTGCCAGCAGCTTCTCTCCCTACGAGCAGTACTTC.

This chain connects TRBV4-1 to TRBJ1-5; 8 bases fit TRBD1. The CDR3 consists of 15 residues. Germline-derived CDR1 and CDR2 are MGHRA and YSYEKL. The V and J ends lost 4 bases and 6 bases, in that order; junction bases with no gene match: 8. The CDR3 spells CASSPAAGGGQPQHF. The CDR3 DNA reads as TGCGCCAGCAGCCCGGCGGCAGGGGGCGGTCAGCCCCAGCATTTT.

The chain has TRBV6-1 and TRBJ2-7; 7 bases agree with TRBD1. With 2 bases clipped from V and 4 bases from J, the junction kept 8 bases outside the gene matches. The CDR3 is made up of 15 amino acids. Germline values: CDR1 MNHNS, CDR2 SASEGT. CDR3 coding DNA: TGTGCCAGCAGTGAACTCAGACAGGGACCTTACGAGCAGTACTTC. Protein product: CASSELRQGPYEQYF.

The chain links TRBV10-2 to TRBJ2-2, with 9 bases matching TRBD1. Germline V lookup: CDR1 WSHSY, CDR2 SAAADI. This CDR3 is 13 amino acids long. The junction had 6 bases not matched to a gene; V was cut back by 11 bases and J by 5 bases. The CDR3 bases are TGCGCCGGAGGACAGGGGATAACCGGGGAGCTGTTTTTT. This encodes CAGGQGITGELFF.